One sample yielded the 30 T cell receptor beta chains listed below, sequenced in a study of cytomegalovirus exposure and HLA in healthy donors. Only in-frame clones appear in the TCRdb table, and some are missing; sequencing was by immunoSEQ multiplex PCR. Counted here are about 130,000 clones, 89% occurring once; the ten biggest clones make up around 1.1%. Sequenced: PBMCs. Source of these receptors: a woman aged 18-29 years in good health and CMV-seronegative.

The CDR3 DNA is TGTGCCAGCAGCCCCGGGACACTCCTTGTTAATGAAAAACTGTTTTTT. It translates to CASSPGTLLVNEKLFF. J is TRBJ1-4 and V is TRBV7-8; a weak D match, TRBD1 (6 bases). The CDR3 totals 16 residues. Germline lookup yields CDR1 SGHVS and CDR2 FQNEAQ. The V end was cut by 5 bases, the J end by 4 bases, with 17 bases between.

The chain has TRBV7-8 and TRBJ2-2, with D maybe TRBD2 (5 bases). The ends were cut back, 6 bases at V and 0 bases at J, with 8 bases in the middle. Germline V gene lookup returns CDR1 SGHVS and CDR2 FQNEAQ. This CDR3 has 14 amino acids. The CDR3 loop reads CASRGLSNTGELFF. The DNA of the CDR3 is TGTGCCAGCAGAGGACTGTCGAACACCGGGGAGCTGTTTTTT.

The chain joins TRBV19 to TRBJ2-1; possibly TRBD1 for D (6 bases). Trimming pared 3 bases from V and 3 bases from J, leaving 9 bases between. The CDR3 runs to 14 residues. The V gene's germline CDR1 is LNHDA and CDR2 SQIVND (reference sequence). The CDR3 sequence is CASSILQGYNEQFF. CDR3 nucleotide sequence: TGTGCCAGTAGTATCCTACAGGGCTACAATGAGCAGTTCTTC.

The CDR3 sequence is CASSPGTSYYEQYF. The CDR3 DNA sequence: TGCGCCAGCAGCCCCGGGACTAGCTACTACGAGCAGTACTTC. The V call is TRBV10-1, the J call TRBJ2-7, with 9 bases matching TRBD2. V shed 6 bases, J shed 3 bases, and the junction held 6 bases outside the gene matches. Germline V gives CDR1 WNHNN, CDR2 SYGVQD (reference sequence). This CDR3 spans 14 amino acids.

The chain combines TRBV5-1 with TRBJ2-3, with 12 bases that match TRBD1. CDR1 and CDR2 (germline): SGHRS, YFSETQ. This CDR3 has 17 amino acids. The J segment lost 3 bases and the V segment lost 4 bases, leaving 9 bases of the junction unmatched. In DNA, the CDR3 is TGCGCCAGCAGCCCGGGGACAGGGGGCGCGGGGACAGATACGCAGTATTTT. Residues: CASSPGTGGAGTDTQYF.

CDR3 nucleotides: TGTGCCAGCAGCCCCCGGGGGTGGAACACCATATATTTT. Translating it yields CASSPRGWNTIYF. The rearrangement links TRBV7-2 to TRBJ1-3; possibly TRBD1 for D (5 bases). CDR3 length equals 13 residues. Trimming pared 5 bases from V and 7 bases from J, leaving 12 bases between. The germline V gene encodes CDR1 SGHTA and CDR2 FQGNSA. The full variable domain, with the rest looked up from reference TRBV7-2 and TRBJ1-3, is GAGVSQSPSNKVTEKGKDVELRCDPISGHTALYWYRQSLGQGLEFLIYFQGNSAPDKSGLPSDRFSAERTGGSVSTLTIQRTQQEDSAVYLCASSPRGWNTIYFGEGSWLTVV.

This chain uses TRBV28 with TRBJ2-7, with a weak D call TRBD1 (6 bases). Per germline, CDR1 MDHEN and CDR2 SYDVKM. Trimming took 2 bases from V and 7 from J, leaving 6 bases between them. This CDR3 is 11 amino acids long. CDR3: CASSLDREQYF. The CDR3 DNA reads TGTGCCAGCAGTTTAGACAGGGAGCAGTACTTC. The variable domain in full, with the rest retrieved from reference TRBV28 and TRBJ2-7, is DVKVTQSSRYLVKRTGEKVFLECVQDMDHENMFWYRQDPGLGLRLIYFSYDVKMKEKGDIPEGYSVSREKKERFSLILESASTNQTSMYLCASSLDREQYFGPGTRLTVT.

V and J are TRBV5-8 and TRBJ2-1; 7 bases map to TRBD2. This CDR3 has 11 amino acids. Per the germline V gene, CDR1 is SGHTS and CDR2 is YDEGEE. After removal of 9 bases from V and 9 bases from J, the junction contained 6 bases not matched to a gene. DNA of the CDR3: TGTGCCACTAGCAGGGAGGGTGAGCAGTTCTTC. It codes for CATSREGEQFF.

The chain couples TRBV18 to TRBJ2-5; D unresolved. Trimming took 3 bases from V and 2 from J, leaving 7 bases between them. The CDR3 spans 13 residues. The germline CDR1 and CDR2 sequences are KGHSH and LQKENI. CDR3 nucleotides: TGTGCCAGCTCACCCCCCCCTCAAGAGACCCAGTACTTC. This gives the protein CASSPPPQETQYF.

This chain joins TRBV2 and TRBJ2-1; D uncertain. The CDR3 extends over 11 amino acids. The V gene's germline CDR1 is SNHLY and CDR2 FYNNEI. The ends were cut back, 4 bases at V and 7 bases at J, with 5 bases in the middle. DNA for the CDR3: TGTGCCAGCAGTGCACTGAATGAGCAGTTCTTC. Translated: CASSALNEQFF.

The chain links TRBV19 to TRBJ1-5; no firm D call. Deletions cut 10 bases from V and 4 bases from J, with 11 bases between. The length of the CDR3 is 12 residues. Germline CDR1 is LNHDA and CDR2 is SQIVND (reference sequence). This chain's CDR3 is CATKTENQPQHF. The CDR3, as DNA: TGTGCCACAAAGACGGAGAATCAGCCCCAGCATTTT. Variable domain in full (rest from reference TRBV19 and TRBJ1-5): DGGITQSPKYLFRKEGQNVTLSCEQNLNHDAMYWYRQDPGQGLRLIYYSQIVNDFQKGDIAEGYSVSREKKESFPLTVTSAQKNPTAFYLCATKTENQPQHFGDGTRLSIL.

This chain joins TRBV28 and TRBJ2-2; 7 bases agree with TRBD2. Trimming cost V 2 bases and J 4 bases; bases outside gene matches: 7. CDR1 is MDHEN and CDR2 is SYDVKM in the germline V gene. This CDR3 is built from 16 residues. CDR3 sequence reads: CASSLAGVITTGELFF. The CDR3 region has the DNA TGTGCCAGCAGTTTAGCGGGGGTGATTACCACCGGGGAGCTGTTTTTT.

The DNA for the CDR3 is TGCAGCGTTCTCCAGGGTACAGACGCCTACGAGCAGTACTTC. This gives the protein CSVLQGTDAYEQYF. The rearrangement joins TRBV29-1 to TRBJ2-7; maybe TRBD1 (5 bases). The CDR3 is made up of 14 amino acids. V gave up 5 bases and J gave up 2 bases, with 16 bases separating them. The V gene's germline CDR1 is SQVTM and CDR2 ANQGSEA.

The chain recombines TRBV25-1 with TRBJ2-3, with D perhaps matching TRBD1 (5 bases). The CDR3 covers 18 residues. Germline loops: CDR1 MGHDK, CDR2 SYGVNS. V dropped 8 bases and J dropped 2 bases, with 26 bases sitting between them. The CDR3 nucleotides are TGTGCCAGCGAAGCGAGCAGGGTACGTGGAAACGACACAGATACGCAGTATTTT. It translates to CASEASRVRGNDTDTQYF.

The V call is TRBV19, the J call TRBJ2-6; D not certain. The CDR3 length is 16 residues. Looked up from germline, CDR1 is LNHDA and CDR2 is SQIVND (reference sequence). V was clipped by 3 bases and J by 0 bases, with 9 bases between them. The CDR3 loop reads CASSMVFGSGANVLTF. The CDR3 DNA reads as TGTGCCAGTAGTATGGTGTTCGGCTCTGGGGCCAACGTCCTGACTTTC.

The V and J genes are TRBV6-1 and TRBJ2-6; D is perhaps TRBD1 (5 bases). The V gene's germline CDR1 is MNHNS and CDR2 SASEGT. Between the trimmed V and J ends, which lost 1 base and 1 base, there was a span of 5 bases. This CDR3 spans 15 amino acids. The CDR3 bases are TGTGCCAGCAGTGAAGGACAGTCTGGGGCCAACGTCCTGACTTTC. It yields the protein CASSEGQSGANVLTF.

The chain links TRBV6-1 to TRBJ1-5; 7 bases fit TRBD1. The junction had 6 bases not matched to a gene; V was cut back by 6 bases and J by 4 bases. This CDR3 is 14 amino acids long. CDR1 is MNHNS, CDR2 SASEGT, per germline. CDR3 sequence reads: CASSGTDINQPQHF. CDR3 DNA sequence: TGTGCCAGCAGCGGGACAGACATAAATCAGCCCCAGCATTTT.

Here the CDR3 reads CASSGELQGSGNTIYF. For the CDR3, the DNA is TGTGCCAGCAGCGGAGAACTACAGGGTTCGGGAAACACCATATATTTT. This chain links TRBV9 with TRBJ1-3, with D possibly TRBD1 on 6 matching bases. This CDR3 comprises 16 residues. V was cut by 3 bases and J by 4 bases, with 17 bases left in between. From germline, CDR1 is SGDLS and CDR2 YYNGEE.

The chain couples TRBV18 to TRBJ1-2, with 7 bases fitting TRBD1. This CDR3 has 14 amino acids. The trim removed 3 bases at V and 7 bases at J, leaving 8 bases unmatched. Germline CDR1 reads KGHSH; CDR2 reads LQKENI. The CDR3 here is CASSPPQGFGGYTF. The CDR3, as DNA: TGTGCCAGCTCACCCCCACAGGGGTTCGGTGGCTACACCTTC.

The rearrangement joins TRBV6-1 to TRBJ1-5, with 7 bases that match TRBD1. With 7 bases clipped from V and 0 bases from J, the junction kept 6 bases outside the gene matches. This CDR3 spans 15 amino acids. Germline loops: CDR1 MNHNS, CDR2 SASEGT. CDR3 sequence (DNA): TGTGCCAGCACCGAGACAGGGCTTAGCAATCAGCCCCAGCATTTT. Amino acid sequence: CASTETGLSNQPQHF.

The CDR3, as DNA: TGCGCCAGCAGCCAAGATTACGGAGATAGCAATCAGCCCCAGCATTTT. Its protein is CASSQDYGDSNQPQHF. V gene TRBV4-1 combines with J gene TRBJ1-5; no definite D call. The germline V gene has CDR1 MGHRA and CDR2 YSYEKL. V lost 0 bases to trimming and J lost 0 bases, with 9 bases between them. CDR3 length: 16 amino acids.

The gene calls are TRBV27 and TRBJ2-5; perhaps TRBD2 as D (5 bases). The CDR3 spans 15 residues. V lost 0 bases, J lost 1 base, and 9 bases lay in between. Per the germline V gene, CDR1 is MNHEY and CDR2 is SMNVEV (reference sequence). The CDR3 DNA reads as TGTGCCAGCAGTTTATCGAGGGTTCTCCAAGAGACCCAGTACTTC. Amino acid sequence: CASSLSRVLQETQYF.

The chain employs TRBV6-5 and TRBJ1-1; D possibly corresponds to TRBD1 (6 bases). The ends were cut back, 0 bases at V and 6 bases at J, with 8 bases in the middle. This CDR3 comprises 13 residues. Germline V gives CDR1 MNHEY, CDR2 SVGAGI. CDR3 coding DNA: TGTGCCAGCAGTTACTCTAGACAGGCTGAAGCTTTCTTT. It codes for CASSYSRQAEAFF.

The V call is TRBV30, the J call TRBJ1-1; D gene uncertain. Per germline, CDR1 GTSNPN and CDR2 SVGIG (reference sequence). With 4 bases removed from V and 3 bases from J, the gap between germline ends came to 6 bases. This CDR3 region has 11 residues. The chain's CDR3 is CAWTIYTEAFF. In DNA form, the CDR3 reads TGTGCCTGGACCATTTACACTGAAGCTTTCTTT.

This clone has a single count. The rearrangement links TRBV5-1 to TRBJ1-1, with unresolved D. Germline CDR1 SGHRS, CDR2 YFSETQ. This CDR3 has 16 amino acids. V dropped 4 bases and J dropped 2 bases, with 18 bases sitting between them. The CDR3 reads CASSLPESGSNTEAFF. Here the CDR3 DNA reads TGCGCCAGCAGCCTCCCTGAGAGCGGTTCAAACACTGAAGCTTTCTTT. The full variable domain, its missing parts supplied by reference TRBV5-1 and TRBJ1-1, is KAGVTQTPRYLIKTRGQQVTLSCSPISGHRSVSWYQQTPGQGLQFLFEYFSETQRNKGNFPGRFSGRQFSNSRSEMNVSTLELGDSALYLCASSLPESGSNTEAFFGQGTRLTVV.

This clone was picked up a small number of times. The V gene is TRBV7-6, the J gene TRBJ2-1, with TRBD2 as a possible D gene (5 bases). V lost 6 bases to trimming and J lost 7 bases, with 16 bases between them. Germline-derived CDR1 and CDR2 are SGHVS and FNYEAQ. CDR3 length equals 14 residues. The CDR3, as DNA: TGTGCCAGCAGTTTAACGGGGTCTTTTAATGAGCAGTTCTTC. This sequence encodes CASSLTGSFNEQFF. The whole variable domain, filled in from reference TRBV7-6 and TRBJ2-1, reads GAGVSQSPRYKVTKRGQDVALRCDPISGHVSLYWYRQALGQGPEFLTYFNYEAQQDKSGLPNDRFSAERPEGSISTLTIQRTEQRDSAMYRCASSLTGSFNEQFFGPGTRLTVL.

For the CDR3, the DNA is TGTGCCAGCAGTTACGAGTACCTGAACACTGAAGCTTTCTTT. Its protein is CASSYEYLNTEAFF. The chain couples TRBV6-5 to TRBJ1-1; no firm D call. V shed 2 bases and J shed 0 bases, with 7 bases lying between them. Per germline, CDR1 MNHEY and CDR2 SVGAGI. CDR3 length: 14 amino acids.

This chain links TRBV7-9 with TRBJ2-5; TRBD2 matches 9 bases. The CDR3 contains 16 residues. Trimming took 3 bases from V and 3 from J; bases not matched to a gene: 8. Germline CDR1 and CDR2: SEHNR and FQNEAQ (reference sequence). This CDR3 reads CASSLRGGLREETQYF. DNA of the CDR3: TGTGCCAGCAGCTTGCGGGGGGGCTTGAGAGAAGAGACCCAGTACTTC.

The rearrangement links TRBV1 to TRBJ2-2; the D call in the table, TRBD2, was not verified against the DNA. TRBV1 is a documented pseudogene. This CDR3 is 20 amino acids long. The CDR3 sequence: CTSSQGTSGGPLSNTGELFF. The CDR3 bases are TGCACCAGCAGCCAAGGGACTAGCGGGGGGCCCCTATCGAACACCGGGGAGCTGTTTTTT.

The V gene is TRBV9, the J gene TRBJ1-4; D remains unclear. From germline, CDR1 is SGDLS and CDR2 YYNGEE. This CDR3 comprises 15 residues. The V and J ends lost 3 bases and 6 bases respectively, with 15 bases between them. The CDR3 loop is CASSGPGTSHEKLFF. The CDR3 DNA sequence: TGTGCCAGCAGCGGACCGGGAACCTCCCATGAAAAACTGTTTTTT.